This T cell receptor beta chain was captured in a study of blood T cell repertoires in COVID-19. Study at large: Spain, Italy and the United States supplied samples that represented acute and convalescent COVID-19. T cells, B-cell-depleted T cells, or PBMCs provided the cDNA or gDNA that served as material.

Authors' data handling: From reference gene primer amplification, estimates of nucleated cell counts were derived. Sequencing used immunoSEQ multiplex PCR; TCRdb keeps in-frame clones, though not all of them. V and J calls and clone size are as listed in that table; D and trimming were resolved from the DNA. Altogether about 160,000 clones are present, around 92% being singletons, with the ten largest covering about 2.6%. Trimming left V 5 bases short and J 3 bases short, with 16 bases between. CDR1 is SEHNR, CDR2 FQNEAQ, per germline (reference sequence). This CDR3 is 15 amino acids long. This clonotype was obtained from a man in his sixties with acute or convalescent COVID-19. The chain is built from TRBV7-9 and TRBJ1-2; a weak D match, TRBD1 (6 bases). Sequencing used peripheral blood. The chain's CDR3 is CASSHSSDSYYGYTF. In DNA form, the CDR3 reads TGTGCCAGCAGCCACTCCTCGGACAGTTACTATGGCTACACCTTC. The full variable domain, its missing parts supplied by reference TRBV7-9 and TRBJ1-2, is DTGVSQNPRHKITKRGQNVTFRCDPISEHNRLYWYRQTLGQGPEFLTYFQNEAQLEKSRLLSDRFSAERPKGSFSTLEIQRTEQGDSAMYLCASSHSSDSYYGYTFGSGTRLTVV.